Listed below are T cell receptor beta chains from one sample, sequenced in a study of early T cells in non-severe SARS-CoV-2 infection. From the 5' RACE reads, TCRdb called clonotypes with MiXCR, one entry per CDR3 protein. The sample records fewer than 110,000 distinct CDR3 sequences, roughly 11% being singletons. The sequenced sample was whole blood. The receptor set was obtained from an adult who was a healthcare worker with PCR-confirmed SARS-CoV-2 infection or an uninfected control (not recorded which). Each CDR3 is given with its conserved first and last residue. D genes are given only for firm matches. Expanded clones get a size class; other rows say once, few or many, or leave the size out.

many,TRBJ2-3,TRBV18,TRBD2,CASSLTSGDTQYF,TGTGCCAGCTCACTGACTAGCGGAGATACGCAGTATTTT
many,TRBJ2-5,TRBV7-8,.,CASSIGTGTRETQYF,TGTGCCAGCAGCATTGGGACTGGAACCCGCGAGACCCAGTACTTC
.,TRBJ2-1,TRBV27,TRBD2,CASSLRTSYLNEQFF,TGTGCCAGCAGTTTAAGGACTAGCTACCTCAATGAGCAGTTCTTC
.,TRBJ2-3,TRBV7-9,.,CASSYVSQGDTQYF,TGTGCCAGCAGCTATGTTTCCCAAGGGGATACGCAGTATTTT
.,TRBJ2-4,TRBV9,.,CASSVSASTRDIQYF,TGTGCCAGCAGCGTGTCAGCCAGTACACGGGACATTCAGTACTTC
many,TRBJ2-5,TRBV5-1,.,CASSFGQLYQETQYF,TGCGCCAGCAGCTTCGGGCAGTTGTACCAAGAGACCCAGTACTTC
few,TRBJ1-1,TRBV4-1,.,CASSQALQIMNTEAFF,TGCGCCAGCAGCCAAGCTCTACAGATTATGAACACTGAAGCTTTCTTT
many,TRBJ1-6,TRBV12-3/TRBV12-4,.,CASSSSGTLNSPLHF,TGTGCCAGCAGTTCCTCCGGGACACTTAATTCACCCCTCCACTTT
.,TRBJ2-5,TRBV2,TRBD2,CASSEGREGTQYF,TGTGCCAGCAGTGAGGGCAGGGAGGGGACCCAGTACTTC
.,TRBJ2-7,TRBV29-1,TRBD1,CSVEGARGTYEQYF,TGCAGCGTTGAAGGGGCCAGGGGGACCTACGAGCAGTACTTC
.,TRBJ2-4,TRBV7-8,TRBD1,CASVWDRGLGKNIQYF,TGTGCCAGCGTTTGGGACAGGGGATTGGGCAAAAACATTCAGTACTTC
many,TRBJ2-7,TRBV27,.,CASTIYLSGHRYEQYF,TGTGCCAGCACCATTTATCTATCGGGACACCGCTACGAGCAGTACTTC
.,TRBJ2-5,TRBV6-6,TRBD2,CASRTGTSGIQETQYF,TGTGCCAGCAGGACCGGGACTAGCGGGATCCAAGAGACCCAGTACTTC
many,TRBJ2-6,TRBV19,.,CASSTFRGARLGANVLTF,TGTGCCAGTAGTACGTTCAGGGGCGCGCGTCTTGGGGCCAACGTCCTGACTTTC
.,TRBJ2-2,TRBV13,.,CASSARSPGPGELFF,TGTGCCAGCAGCGCCCGAAGTCCGGGCCCCGGGGAGCTGTTTTTT
many,TRBJ1-5,TRBV18,.,CASSPGGKRQPQHF,TGTGCCAGCTCACCCGGGGGAAAGAGACAGCCCCAGCATTTT
.,TRBJ1-2,TRBV20-1,.,CSAVHRVGYGYTF,TGCAGTGCTGTACACAGGGTAGGGTATGGCTACACCTTC
.,TRBJ2-3,TRBV7-3,.,CASSLIFSDTQYF,TGTGCCAGCAGCTTAATCTTCTCAGATACGCAGTATTTT
many,TRBJ1-2,TRBV7-9,.,CASSLVSSTDGYTF,TGTGCCAGCAGCTTAGTTTCGTCGACGGATGGCTACACCTTC
many,TRBJ2-2,TRBV10-3,TRBD2,CAITKGLAGTGELFF,TGTGCCATCACCAAAGGACTAGCGGGCACCGGGGAGCTGTTTTTT
.,TRBJ1-2,TRBV28,.,CASSFWSVGYGYTF,TGTGCCAGCAGTTTCTGGTCAGTGGGCTATGGCTACACCTTC
many,TRBJ2-3,TRBV6-6,TRBD2,CASSYQAGGGNTQYF,TGTGCCAGCAGTTACCAAGCGGGAGGGGGAAATACGCAGTATTTT
few,TRBJ1-1,TRBV5-6,.,CASSLGLGTEAFF,TGTGCCAGCAGCTTAGGGTTGGGCACTGAAGCTTTCTTT
few,TRBJ1-3,TRBV14,.,CASSQDRGNTIYF,TGTGCCAGCAGCCAAGACAGGGGAAACACCATATATTTT
.,TRBJ1-4,TRBV9,.,CASSIGGQINEKLFF,TGTGCCAGCAGCATAGGAGGACAGATCAATGAAAAACTGTTTTTT
.,TRBJ1-2,TRBV3-1,.,CASSQGRQFNYGYTF,TGTGCCAGCAGCCAAGGACGTCAGTTTAACTATGGCTACACCTTC
few,TRBJ1-5,TRBV27,TRBD1,CASSEQGEQPQHF,TGTGCCAGCAGTGAACAGGGGGAGCAGCCCCAGCATTTT
.,TRBJ2-1,TRBV28,TRBD2,CASSRLAGESEQFF,TGTGCCAGCAGTCGGCTCGCGGGAGAAAGCGAGCAGTTCTTC
.,TRBJ2-4,TRBV19,.,CASSYPEGRRNIQYF,TGTGCCAGTAGTTACCCGGAGGGGCGAAGAAACATTCAGTACTTC
.,TRBJ1-1,TRBV9,.,CASSVARGTEAFF,TGTGCCAGCAGCGTAGCAAGGGGCACTGAAGCTTTCTTT
many,TRBJ2-7,TRBV6-6,.,CASSYRESYEQYF,TGTGCCAGCAGTTACAGGGAAAGCTACGAGCAGTACTTC
.,TRBJ2-5,TRBV9,.,CASNPGDSGETQYF,TGTGCCAGCAATCCGGGAGATTCGGGTGAGACCCAGTACTTC
many,TRBJ2-6,TRBV28,.,CASSSVISGANVLTF,TGTGCCAGCAGTTCGGTGATATCTGGGGCCAACGTCCTGACTTTC
few,TRBJ2-5,TRBV7-2,TRBD2,CASSPDGGAQYF,TGTGCCAGCAGCCCCGACGGGGGGGCCCAGTACTTC
.,TRBJ2-1,TRBV20-1,.,CSAVTGTRNEQFF,TGCAGTGCTGTAACCGGGACACGAAATGAGCAGTTCTTC
many,TRBJ2-1,TRBV21-1,.,CASSKDCGSRNEQFF,TGTGCCAGCAGCAAAGATTGTGGGAGCCGCAATGAGCAGTTCTTC
many,TRBJ1-5,TRBV7-2,.,CASSLSKGTNQPQHF,TGTGCCAGCAGCTTATCCAAGGGGACGAATCAGCCCCAGCATTTT
few,TRBJ2-5,TRBV6-6,TRBD2,CASSFLLAGEEETQYF,TGTGCCAGCAGTTTCCTACTAGCGGGAGAAGAAGAGACCCAGTACTTC
many,TRBJ2-2,TRBV6-6,.,CASMELNTGELFF,TGTGCCAGCATGGAGCTCAACACCGGGGAGCTGTTTTTT
many,TRBJ2-7,TRBV27,.,CASSSRGDEQYF,TGTGCCAGCAGTAGTAGGGGAGACGAGCAGTACTTC
.,TRBJ1-1,TRBV28,.,CASSLGWAEAFF,TGTGCCAGCAGTTTAGGGTGGGCTGAAGCTTTCTTT
few,TRBJ2-1,TRBV12-3/TRBV12-4,.,CASSFLGTLYNEQFF,TGCGCCAGCAGTTTTCTGGGGACACTTTACAATGAGCAGTTCTTC
.,TRBJ2-3,TRBV12-3/TRBV12-4,.,CASTTSGAAGRDTQYF,TGTGCCAGCACCACGTCTGGAGCGGCCGGTAGGGATACGCAGTATTTT
many,TRBJ1-5,TRBV7-2,TRBD1,CASSIRGDQPQHF,TGTGCCAGCAGCATCAGGGGGGATCAGCCCCAGCATTTT
many,TRBJ2-7,TRBV7-6,TRBD2,CASSHAGMSTSGPYEQYF,TGTGCCAGCAGCCATGCAGGCATGTCAACTAGCGGGCCCTACGAGCAGTACTTC
few,TRBJ2-1,TRBV19,TRBD1,CASSGPGQGGHEQFF,TGTGCCAGTAGTGGACCGGGACAGGGGGGGCATGAGCAGTTCTTC
few,TRBJ2-3,TRBV11-2,.,CASSLAGLTDTQYF,TGTGCCAGCAGCTTAGCGGGGCTCACAGATACGCAGTATTTT
many,TRBJ2-3,TRBV20-1,.,CSARDHSGGPWDTQYF,TGCAGTGCTAGAGATCACTCTGGGGGGCCATGGGATACGCAGTATTTT
few,TRBJ2-1,TRBV5-1,.,CASSLLASNEQFF,TGCGCCAGCAGCTTGCTAGCGAGCAATGAGCAGTTCTTC
few,TRBJ2-7,TRBV18,.,CASSPTKGGSYEQYF,TGTGCCAGCTCACCTACGAAGGGGGGTTCTTACGAGCAGTACTTC
many,TRBJ2-7,TRBV5-6,.,CASSLGGRTEGKYF,TGTGCCAGCAGCTTAGGCGGGCGCACCGAAGGCAAGTACTTC
.,TRBJ1-1,TRBV29-1,.,CSVGVGDSLTEAFF,TGCAGCGTTGGTGTCGGGGACTCCCTCACTGAAGCTTTCTTT
.,TRBJ1-1,TRBV5-1,.,CASSLAKQGGHEAFF,TGCGCCAGCAGCTTGGCCAAGCAGGGAGGCCATGAAGCTTTCTTT
many,TRBJ2-1,TRBV11-2,.,CASSLVPPASANNEQFF,TGTGCCAGCAGCTTAGTTCCTCCGGCTAGTGCGAACAATGAGCAGTTCTTC
.,TRBJ1-4,TRBV30,.,CAWSKTYRPELLFF,TGTGCCTGGAGTAAAACCTATAGGCCTGAGCTACTGTTTTTT
few,TRBJ2-7,TRBV3-1,TRBD2,CASSRALAGFYEQYF,TGTGCCAGCAGCCGCGCCCTAGCGGGATTCTACGAGCAGTACTTC
few,TRBJ2-1,TRBV12-3/TRBV12-4,TRBD1,CASSPGQGDNEQFF,TGTGCCAGCAGTCCGGGACAGGGGGACAATGAGCAGTTCTTC
many,TRBJ2-1,TRBV5-5,.,CASSNWAPWEQFF,TGTGCCAGCAGCAATTGGGCCCCGTGGGAGCAGTTCTTC
many,TRBJ2-1,TRBV11-2,TRBD2,CASSLVGLAVHNEQFF,TGTGCCAGCAGCTTAGTGGGACTAGCGGTTCACAATGAGCAGTTCTTC